These T cell receptor beta chains were read from a single sample in a study of OX40 agonist ivuxolimab in advanced cancers. Clones were sequenced by immunoSEQ multiplex PCR, and TCRdb holds only the in-frame ones, with some missing. The sample shows 65,000 to 70,000 clones, over 75% of them seen only once. Here the sequenced sample was CD4+ or CD8+ T cells sorted from blood, taken in a trial of the OX40 agonist ivuxolimab. These receptors originate from an adult with an advanced solid tumor such as melanoma, head and neck, liver or kidney cancer. CDR3s include the opening cysteine and the closing phenylalanine or tryptophan. Fields, in order: clone size, CDR3 length, J gene, D gene, V gene, CDR3 protein, CDR3 DNA. A D gene is named only where the DNA matches it firmly. Clone size appears in some rows only: once, few, many, or a class for an expanded clone.

NA,14,TRBJ1-6,NA,TRBV6-1,CASSEYGSNSPLHF,TGTGCCAGCAGTGAATATGGGAGCAATTCACCCCTCCACTTT
NA,15,TRBJ1-1,NA,TRBV7-8,CASSYFVRRDTEAFF,TGTGCCAGCAGCTACTTCGTGCGCCGAGACACTGAAGCTTTCTTT
NA,17,TRBJ2-2,NA,TRBV11-2,CASTLSRLGGGTGELFF,TGTGCCAGCACCTTAAGTCGGCTTGGGGGCGGCACCGGGGAGCTGTTTTTT
NA,15,TRBJ2-7,TRBD1,TRBV4-3,CASSQGWGQSYEQYF,TGCGCCAGCAGCCAAGGATGGGGACAGTCCTACGAGCAGTACTTC
NA,15,TRBJ2-1,NA,TRBV27,CASSRQPPSYNEQFF,TGTGCCAGCAGCCGACAGCCACCCTCCTACAATGAGCAGTTCTTC
NA,12,TRBJ2-7,TRBD2,TRBV19,CATSGGWHEQYF,TGTGCCACTAGCGGGGGATGGCACGAGCAGTACTTC
NA,14,TRBJ1-3,NA,TRBV9,CASSVAGPGNTIYF,TGTGCCAGCAGCGTCGCAGGGCCTGGAAACACCATATATTTT
NA,14,TRBJ1-4,NA,TRBV6-5,CASRAAGGNEKLFF,TGTGCCAGCCGGGCGGCCGGGGGAAATGAAAAACTGTTTTTT
NA,13,TRBJ1-2,NA,TRBV4-3,CASSQEAGYGYTF,TGCGCCAGCAGCCAAGAAGCTGGCTATGGCTACACCTTC
NA,13,TRBJ1-2,TRBD1,TRBV6-6,CASREPGQAGHTF,TGTGCCAGCAGGGAGCCGGGACAGGCAGGTCACACCTTC
few,16,TRBJ2-4,TRBD1,TRBV10-3,CAISASGTVAKNIQYF,TGTGCCATCAGTGCCTCTGGGACAGTAGCCAAAAACATTCAGTACTTC
once,14,TRBJ2-3,TRBD1,TRBV9,CASSSRGRTDTQYF,TGTGCCAGCAGCTCCAGGGGGCGCACAGATACGCAGTATTTT
NA,15,TRBJ2-7,TRBD1,TRBV18,CASSPGQGTRREQYF,TGTGCCAGCTCACCAGGACAGGGCACTCGGCGCGAGCAGTACTTC
NA,11,TRBJ2-7,NA,TRBV11-2,CASSSGFEQYF,TGTGCCAGCAGCTCCGGGTTCGAGCAGTACTTC
NA,18,TRBJ2-3,TRBD2,TRBV7-2,CASSSRTSGGDITDTQYF,TGTGCCAGCAGCTCAAGGACTAGCGGGGGGGATATCACAGATACGCAGTATTTT
NA,14,TRBJ1-5,TRBD1,TRBV7-9,CASSYTGDNQPQHF,TGTGCCAGCAGCTATACAGGGGACAATCAGCCCCAGCATTTT
NA,13,TRBJ2-5,NA,TRBV5-5,CASTQSPQETQYF,TGTGCCAGCACCCAAAGTCCTCAAGAGACCCAGTACTTC
few,17,TRBJ2-5,TRBD2,TRBV9,CASSAGTSGGMQETQYF,TGTGCCAGCAGCGCCGGGACTAGCGGGGGGATGCAAGAGACCCAGTACTTC
few,17,TRBJ1-2,NA,TRBV4-1,CASSQLDMGLTIGGYTF,TGCGCCAGCAGCCAACTAGATATGGGGTTAACTATAGGAGGCTACACCTTC
NA,17,TRBJ2-1,TRBD2,TRBV27,CASSPERLAGRLNEQFF,TGTGCCAGCAGTCCAGAGAGACTAGCGGGGCGACTCAATGAGCAGTTCTTC
NA,14,TRBJ2-7,NA,TRBV7-2,CASSLDGGYYEQYF,TGTGCCAGCAGCCTGGACGGGGGCTACTACGAGCAGTACTTC
NA,18,TRBJ2-1,TRBD2,TRBV11-3,CASSLGASGGDAHDEQFF,TGTGCCAGCAGCTTAGGTGCTAGCGGGGGGGATGCACACGATGAGCAGTTCTTC
NA,17,TRBJ2-2,NA,TRBV11-3,CASSISLVRGETGELFF,TGTGCCAGCAGCATCTCCCTGGTGAGGGGAGAAACCGGGGAGCTGTTTTTT
NA,14,TRBJ2-3,NA,TRBV6-1,CASSGHARSDTQYF,TGTGCCAGCAGTGGGCACGCTCGATCCGATACGCAGTATTTT
NA,15,TRBJ2-1,NA,TRBV7-2,CASSSRTTRRYEQFF,TGTGCCAGCAGCTCAAGGACCACCCGGAGGTATGAGCAGTTCTTC
few,14,TRBJ1-2,NA,TRBV6-1,CASSEGRNRWGYTF,TGTGCCAGCAGTGAAGGGCGGAACCGGTGGGGCTACACCTTC
few,13,TRBJ1-2,NA,TRBV19,CASRVGLNYGYTF,TGTGCCAGTCGGGTGGGCCTGAACTATGGCTACACCTTC
NA,15,TRBJ2-7,NA,TRBV11-3,CASSFNGRTTYEQYF,TGTGCCAGCAGCTTTAACGGCAGGACGACCTACGAGCAGTACTTC
NA,12,TRBJ1-2,NA,TRBV19,CASRQGDVGYTF,TGTGCCAGTAGACAGGGTGATGTTGGCTACACCTTC
NA,15,TRBJ2-2,NA,TRBV5-1,CASTQSPGNTGELFF,TGCGCCAGCACGCAGAGTCCGGGGAACACCGGGGAGCTGTTTTTT
NA,15,TRBJ2-3,NA,TRBV10-1,CASSDPGSTTDTQYF,TGCGCCAGCAGCGACCCTGGGTCCACCACAGATACGCAGTATTTT
NA,14,TRBJ1-1,NA,TRBV15,CATSRGGRNTEAFF,TGTGCCACCAGCAGAGGGGGGAGGAACACTGAAGCTTTCTTT
NA,11,TRBJ1-1,NA,TRBV7-8,CASSSDREAFF,TGTGCCAGCAGCTCAGACAGGGAAGCTTTCTTT
NA,11,TRBJ2-3,NA,TRBV20-1,CSAPSADTQYF,TGCAGTGCCCCCTCCGCAGATACGCAGTATTTT
NA,15,TRBJ1-1,NA,TRBV6-5,CASSYSIQGNTEAFF,TGTGCCAGCAGTTACTCGATACAGGGGAACACTGAAGCTTTCTTT
NA,14,TRBJ2-3,NA,TRBV13,CASSTNRATDTQYF,TGTGCCAGCAGCACTAATAGGGCCACAGATACGCAGTATTTT
NA,14,TRBJ1-4,NA,TRBV6-6,CATERAGRNEKLFF,TGTGCCACCGAAAGAGCAGGCCGTAATGAAAAACTGTTTTTT
NA,9,TRBJ1-5,NA,TRBV19,CAAGQPQHF,TGTGCCGCCGGGCAGCCCCAGCATTTT
NA,15,TRBJ1-1,NA,TRBV7-9,CASSLGGAENTEAFF,TGTGCCAGCAGCTTAGGGGGAGCTGAGAACACTGAAGCTTTCTTT
NA,12,TRBJ2-1,NA,TRBV5-4,CASSSRGNEQFF,TGTGCCAGCAGCTCGCGGGGCAATGAGCAGTTCTTC
once,14,TRBJ1-1,NA,TRBV7-2,CASSPPPRGTEAFF,TGTGCCAGCAGCCCCCCACCTAGGGGCACTGAAGCTTTCTTT
NA,15,TRBJ1-6,TRBD1,TRBV7-2,CASSLGQGGSSPLHF,TGTGCCAGCAGCTTAGGACAGGGGGGAAGTTCACCCCTCCACTTT
once,12,TRBJ2-5,NA,TRBV4-1,CASSASGETQYF,TGCGCCAGCAGCGCCAGCGGGGAGACCCAGTACTTC
NA,17,TRBJ2-3,NA,TRBV11-2,CASSKSGWRGPTDTQYF,TGTGCCAGCAGCAAATCGGGATGGCGGGGGCCGACGGATACGCAGTATTTT
NA,16,TRBJ1-5,NA,TRBV7-2,CASTPRGVQDNQPQHF,TGTGCCAGCACCCCCCGGGGAGTTCAAGACAATCAGCCCCAGCATTTT
NA,16,TRBJ1-3,NA,TRBV9,CASSGSELFSGNTIYF,TGTGCCAGCAGCGGATCCGAGCTATTTTCTGGAAACACCATATATTTT
NA,14,TRBJ2-3,TRBD2,TRBV4-2,CASSGTSGGRTQYF,TGTGCCAGCAGCGGGACTAGCGGGGGCCGTACGCAGTATTTT
NA,16,TRBJ2-3,TRBD2,TRBV9,CASSPSGGPSTDTQYF,TGTGCCAGCAGCCCCTCGGGGGGGCCCAGCACAGATACGCAGTATTTT